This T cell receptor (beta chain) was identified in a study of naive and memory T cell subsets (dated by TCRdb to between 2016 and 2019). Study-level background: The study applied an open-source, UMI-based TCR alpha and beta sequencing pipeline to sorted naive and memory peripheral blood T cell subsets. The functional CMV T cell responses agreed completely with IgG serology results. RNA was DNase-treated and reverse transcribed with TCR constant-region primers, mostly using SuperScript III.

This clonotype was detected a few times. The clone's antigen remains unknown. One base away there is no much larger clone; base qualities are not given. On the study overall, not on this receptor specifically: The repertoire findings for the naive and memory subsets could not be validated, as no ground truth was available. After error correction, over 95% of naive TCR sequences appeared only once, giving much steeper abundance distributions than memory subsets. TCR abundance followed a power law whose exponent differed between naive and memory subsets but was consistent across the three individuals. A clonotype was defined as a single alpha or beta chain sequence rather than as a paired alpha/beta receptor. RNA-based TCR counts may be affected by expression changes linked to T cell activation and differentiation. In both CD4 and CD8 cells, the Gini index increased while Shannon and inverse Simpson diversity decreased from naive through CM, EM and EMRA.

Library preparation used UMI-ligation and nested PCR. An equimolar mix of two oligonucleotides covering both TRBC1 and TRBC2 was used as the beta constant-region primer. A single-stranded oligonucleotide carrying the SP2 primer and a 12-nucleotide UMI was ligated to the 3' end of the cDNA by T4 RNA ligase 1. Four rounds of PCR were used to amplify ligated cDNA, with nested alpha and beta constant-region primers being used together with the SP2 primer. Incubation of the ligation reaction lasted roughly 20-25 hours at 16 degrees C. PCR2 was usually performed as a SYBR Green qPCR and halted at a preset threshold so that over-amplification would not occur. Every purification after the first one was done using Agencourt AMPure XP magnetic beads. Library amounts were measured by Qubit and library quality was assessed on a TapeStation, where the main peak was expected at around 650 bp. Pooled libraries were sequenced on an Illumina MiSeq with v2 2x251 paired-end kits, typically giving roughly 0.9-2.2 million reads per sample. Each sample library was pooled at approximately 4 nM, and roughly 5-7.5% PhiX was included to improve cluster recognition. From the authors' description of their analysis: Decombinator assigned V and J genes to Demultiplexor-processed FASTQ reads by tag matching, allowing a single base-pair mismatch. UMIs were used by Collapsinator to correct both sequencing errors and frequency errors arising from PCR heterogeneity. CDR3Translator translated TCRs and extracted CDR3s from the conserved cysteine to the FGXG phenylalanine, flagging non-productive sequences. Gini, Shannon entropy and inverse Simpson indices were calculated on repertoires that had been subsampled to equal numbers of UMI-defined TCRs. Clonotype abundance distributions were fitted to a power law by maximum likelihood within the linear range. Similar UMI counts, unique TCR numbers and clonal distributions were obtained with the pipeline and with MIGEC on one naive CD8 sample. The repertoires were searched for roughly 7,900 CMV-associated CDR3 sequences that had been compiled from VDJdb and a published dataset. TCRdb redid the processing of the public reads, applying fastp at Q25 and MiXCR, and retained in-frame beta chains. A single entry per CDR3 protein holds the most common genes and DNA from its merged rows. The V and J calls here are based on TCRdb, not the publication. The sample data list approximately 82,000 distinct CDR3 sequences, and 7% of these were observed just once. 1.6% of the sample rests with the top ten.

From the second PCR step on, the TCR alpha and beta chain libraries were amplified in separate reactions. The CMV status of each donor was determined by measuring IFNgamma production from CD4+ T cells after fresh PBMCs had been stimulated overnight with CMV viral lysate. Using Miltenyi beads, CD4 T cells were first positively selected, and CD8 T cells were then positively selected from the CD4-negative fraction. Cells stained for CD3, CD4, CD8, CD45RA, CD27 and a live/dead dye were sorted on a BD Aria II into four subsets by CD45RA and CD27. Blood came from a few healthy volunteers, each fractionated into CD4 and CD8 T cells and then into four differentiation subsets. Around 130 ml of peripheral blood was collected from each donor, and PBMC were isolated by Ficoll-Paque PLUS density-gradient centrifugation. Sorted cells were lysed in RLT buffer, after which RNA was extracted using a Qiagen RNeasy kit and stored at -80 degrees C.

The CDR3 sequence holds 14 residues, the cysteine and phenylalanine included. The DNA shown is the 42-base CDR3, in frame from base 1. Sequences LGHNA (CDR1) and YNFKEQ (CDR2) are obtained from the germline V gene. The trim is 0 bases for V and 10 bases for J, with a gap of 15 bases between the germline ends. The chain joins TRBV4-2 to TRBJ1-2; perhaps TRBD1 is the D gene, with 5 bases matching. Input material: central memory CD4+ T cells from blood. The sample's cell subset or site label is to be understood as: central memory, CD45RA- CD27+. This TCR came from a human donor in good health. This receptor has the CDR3 CASSQDRAAGTYTF. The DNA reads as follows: TGTGCCAGCAGCCAAGATCGGGCGGCAGGGACCTACACCTTC.